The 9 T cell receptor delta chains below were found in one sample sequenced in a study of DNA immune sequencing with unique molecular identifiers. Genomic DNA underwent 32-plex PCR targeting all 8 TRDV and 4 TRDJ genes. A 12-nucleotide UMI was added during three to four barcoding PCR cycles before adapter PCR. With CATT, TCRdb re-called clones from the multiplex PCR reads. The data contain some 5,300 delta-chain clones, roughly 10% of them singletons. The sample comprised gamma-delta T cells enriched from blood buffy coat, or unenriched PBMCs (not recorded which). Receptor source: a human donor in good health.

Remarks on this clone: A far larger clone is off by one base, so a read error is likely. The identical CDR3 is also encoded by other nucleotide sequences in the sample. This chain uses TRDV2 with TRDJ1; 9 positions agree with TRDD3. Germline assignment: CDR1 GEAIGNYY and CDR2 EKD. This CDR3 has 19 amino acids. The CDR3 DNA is TGTGCCTGTGACACCGTTGCTGGTCTGGGGGATGAGTTCCCCGATAAACTTATCTTT. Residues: CACDTVAGLGDEFPDKLIF.

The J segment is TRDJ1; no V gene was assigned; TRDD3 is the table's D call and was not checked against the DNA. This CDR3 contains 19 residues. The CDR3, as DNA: TGTGCTCTTGGGGAACCCAACTTCCCACAGGGGGATAACACCGATAAACTCATCTTT. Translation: CALGEPNFPQGDNTDKLIF.

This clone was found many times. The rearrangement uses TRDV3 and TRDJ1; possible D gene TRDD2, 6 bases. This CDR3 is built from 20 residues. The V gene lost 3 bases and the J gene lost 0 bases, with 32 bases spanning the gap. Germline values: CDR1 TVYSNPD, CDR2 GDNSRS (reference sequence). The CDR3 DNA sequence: TGTGCCTTGCAGTCCTACCGGGTCGGAAAACGCACCCCGAACACCGATAAACTCATCTTT. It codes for CALQSYRVGKRTPNTDKLIF.

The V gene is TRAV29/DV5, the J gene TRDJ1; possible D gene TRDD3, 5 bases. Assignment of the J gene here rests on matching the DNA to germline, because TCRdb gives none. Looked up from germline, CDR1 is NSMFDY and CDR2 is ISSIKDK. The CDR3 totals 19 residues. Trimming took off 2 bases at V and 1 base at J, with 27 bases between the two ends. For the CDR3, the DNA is TGTGCAGCAAGGAGAATTAGGTGCTCTGGGCCTTGGGGCACCGATAAACTCATCTTT. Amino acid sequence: CAARRIRCSGPWGTDKLIF.

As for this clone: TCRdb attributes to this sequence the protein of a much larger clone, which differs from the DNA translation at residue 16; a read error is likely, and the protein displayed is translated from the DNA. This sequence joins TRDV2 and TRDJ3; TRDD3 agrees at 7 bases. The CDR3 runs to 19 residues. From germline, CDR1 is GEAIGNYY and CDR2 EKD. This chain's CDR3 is CACDTLRIRRSWDTRHMFF. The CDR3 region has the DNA TGTGCCTGTGACACTCTCCGGATACGCCGCTCCTGGGACACCCGACATATGTTTTTC.

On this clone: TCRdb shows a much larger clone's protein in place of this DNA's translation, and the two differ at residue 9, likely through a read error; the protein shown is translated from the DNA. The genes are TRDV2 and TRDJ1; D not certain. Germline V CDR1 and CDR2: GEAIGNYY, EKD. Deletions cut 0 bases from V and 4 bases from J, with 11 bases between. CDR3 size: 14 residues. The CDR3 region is CACDTVALLDKLIF. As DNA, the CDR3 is TGTGCCTGTGACACCGTCGCGCTACTCGATAAACTCATCTTT.

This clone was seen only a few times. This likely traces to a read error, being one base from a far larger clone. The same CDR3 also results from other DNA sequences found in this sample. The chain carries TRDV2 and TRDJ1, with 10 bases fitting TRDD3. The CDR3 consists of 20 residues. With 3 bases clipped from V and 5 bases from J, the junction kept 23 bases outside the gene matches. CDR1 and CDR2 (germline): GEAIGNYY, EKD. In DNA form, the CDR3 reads TGTGCCTGTGACCCCGTACTGGGGGATGCGAAAGGGAGAGGACCAGATAAACTCATCTTT. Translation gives CACDPVLGDAKGRGPDKLIF.

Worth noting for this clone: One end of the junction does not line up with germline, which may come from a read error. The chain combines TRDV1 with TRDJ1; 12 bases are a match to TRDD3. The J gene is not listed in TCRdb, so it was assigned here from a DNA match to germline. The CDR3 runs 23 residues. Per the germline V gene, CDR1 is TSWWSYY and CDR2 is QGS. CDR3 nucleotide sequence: TGTGCTCTTGGGGAAACGCCGGAGGTCCCCCCGGTGTACTGGGGGATACATACCGACAAACTCATCTTT. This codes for CALGETPEVPPVYWGIHTDKLIF.

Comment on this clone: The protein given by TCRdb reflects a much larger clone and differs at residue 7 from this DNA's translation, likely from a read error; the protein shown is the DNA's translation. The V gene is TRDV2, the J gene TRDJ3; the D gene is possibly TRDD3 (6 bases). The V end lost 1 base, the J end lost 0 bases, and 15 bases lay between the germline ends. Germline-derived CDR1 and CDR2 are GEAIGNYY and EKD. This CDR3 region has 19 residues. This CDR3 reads CACDTGELRSSWDTRQMFF. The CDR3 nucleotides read TGTGCCTGTGACACGGGGGAGCTACGGAGCTCCTGGGACACCCGACAGATGTTTTTC.